Listed here are 13 T cell receptor beta chains from one sample, sequenced in a study of blood T cell repertoires in COVID-19. Clones were sequenced by immunoSEQ multiplex PCR, and TCRdb holds only the in-frame ones, with some missing. Of some 200,000 clones listed, over 60% were seen once; the top ten hold around 7.3%. Sequenced: peripheral blood. The receptors stem from a woman in her seventies with acute or convalescent COVID-19.

The chain is built from TRBV3-1 (or the pseudogene TRBV3-2) and TRBJ1-2, with no clear D. The germline V gene encodes CDR1 LGHDT and CDR2 YNNKEL (reference sequence). CDR3 length: 13 amino acids. Trimming pared 3 bases from V and 8 bases from J, leaving 13 bases between. In nucleotides, the CDR3 is TGTGCCAGCAGCCAGTCGTCCTCGGGGGGCTACACCTTC. It specifies CASSQSSSGGYTF.

This sequence joins TRBV3-1 (or the pseudogene TRBV3-2) and TRBJ2-3; 7 bases align to TRBD2. This CDR3 spans 17 amino acids. Losses at the gene ends were 0 bases for V and 3 bases for J; bases not matched to a gene: 9. CDR1 and CDR2 from the germline V gene are LGHDT and YNNKEL (reference sequence). The CDR3 protein is CASSQDGGGGSTDTQYF. In DNA form, the CDR3 reads TGTGCCAGCAGCCAAGATGGCGGCGGGGGTTCAACAGATACGCAGTATTTT.

V and J are TRBV3-1 (or the pseudogene TRBV3-2) and TRBJ2-1; D may be TRBD2 (5 bases). Germline assignment: CDR1 LGHDT and CDR2 YNNKEL (reference sequence). V was shortened by 0 bases and J by 4 bases, with 7 bases between the two germline ends. The CDR3 length is 14 residues. The CDR3 spells CASSQDRGYNEQFF. In DNA, the CDR3 is TGTGCCAGCAGCCAAGATCGGGGTTACAATGAGCAGTTCTTC.

The V gene is TRBV11-1, the J gene TRBJ2-1; D is perhaps TRBD2 (5 bases). The germline V and J ends were trimmed by 7 bases and 5 bases, with 15 bases remaining between them. The CDR3 has 14 amino acids. The germline V gene encodes CDR1 SGHAT and CDR2 FQDESV (reference sequence). CDR3 DNA sequence: TGTGCCAGCACCATGAGGGCGGAAAACAATGAGCAGTTCTTC. Translation gives CASTMRAENNEQFF.

This rearrangement joins TRBV15 to TRBJ2-5; D is ambiguous. CDR3 length equals 14 residues. Per the germline V gene, CDR1 is LNHNV and CDR2 is YYDKDF (reference sequence). The V end was cut by 1 base, the J end by 5 bases, with 11 bases between. This CDR3 is CATSRGVSRETQYF. CDR3 in DNA: TGTGCCACCAGCAGAGGCGTTTCTCGGGAGACCCAGTACTTC.

The rearrangement links TRBV12-3 or TRBV12-4 to TRBJ1-4; the D gene is possibly TRBD1 (6 bases). Deletions cut 1 base from V and 17 bases from J, with 14 bases between. The CDR3 loop spans 12 amino acids. The CDR3, as DNA: TGTGCCAGCAGTTTAGGTCCAGGGGAGCGTTTTTTT. This encodes CASSLGPGERFF.

Worth noting for this clone: One end of the junction varies from germline; a read error may be responsible. V and J are TRBV7-2 and TRBJ2-1; 10 bases align to TRBD2. The CDR3 sequence is 15 residues long. Germline V gives CDR1 SGHTA, CDR2 FQGNSA. In nucleotides, the CDR3 is TGTGCCAGCAGGTTAGCGGGGGGAGCAACCTATGAGCAGTTCTTC. It encodes CASRLAGGATYEQFF.

The chain combines TRBV7-3 with TRBJ2-2, with TRBD1 as a possible D gene (6 bases). Between the trimmed V and J ends, which lost 1 base and 5 bases, there was a span of 17 bases. This CDR3 is built from 17 residues. Germline V gene data show CDR1 as SGHTA and CDR2 as FQGTGA. In DNA form, the CDR3 reads TGTGCCAGCAGCTTAAATGTTGGGGACATTCGAACCGGGGAGCTGTTTTTT. As protein: CASSLNVGDIRTGELFF. The variable domain in full, with the rest retrieved from reference TRBV7-3 and TRBJ2-2, is GAGVSQTPSNKVTEKGKYVELRCDPISGHTALYWYRQSLGQGPEFLIYFQGTGAADDSGLPNDRFFAVRPEGSVSTLKIQRTERGDSAVYLCASSLNVGDIRTGELFFGEGSRLTVL.

The CDR3 region is CASSLFSGAVYNEQFF. The CDR3 DNA sequence: TGTGCCAGCAGCTTGTTCAGCGGGGCTGTCTACAATGAGCAGTTCTTC. The chain is built from TRBV9 and TRBJ2-1, with 7 bases matching TRBD2. The CDR3 has 16 amino acids. V trimming: 4 bases; J trimming: 3 bases; junction bases outside the gene matches: 10. Germline loops: CDR1 SGDLS, CDR2 YYNGEE. The variable domain in full, completed from reference TRBV9 and TRBJ2-1, reads DSGVTQTPKHLITATGQRVTLRCSPRSGDLSVYWYQQSLDQGLQFLIQYYNGEERAKGNILERFSAQQFPDLHSELNLSSLELGDSALYFCASSLFSGAVYNEQFFGPGTRLTVL.

V is TRBV7-2 and J is TRBJ2-7; D gene unclear. Trimming pared 5 bases from V and 0 bases from J, leaving 8 bases between. Germline CDR1 reads SGHTA; CDR2 reads FQGNSA. This CDR3 spans 13 amino acids. The CDR3 protein is CASSPHSSYEQYF. For the CDR3, the DNA is TGTGCCAGCAGCCCCCATTCCTCCTACGAGCAGTACTTC.

The chain employs TRBV14 and TRBJ2-7; D is unresolved. This CDR3 region has 14 residues. Germline V gives CDR1 SGHDN, CDR2 FVKESK. V was clipped by 0 bases and J by 8 bases, with 14 bases between them. CDR3 sequence (DNA): TGTGCCAGCAGCCAAGAACACGGAACAGTCCAGCAGTACTTC. It encodes CASSQEHGTVQQYF.

The V gene is TRBV5-6, the J gene TRBJ1-2, with D possibly matching TRBD1 (6 bases). This CDR3 has 15 amino acids. Germline V gives CDR1 SGHDT, CDR2 YYEEEE. V dropped 1 base and J dropped 1 base, with 11 bases sitting between them. The CDR3 spells CASSLLGARNYGYTF. CDR3 nucleotide sequence: TGTGCCAGCAGCTTGTTGGGGGCGCGTAACTATGGCTACACCTTC.

This clone was detected only a few times. J is TRBJ1-2 and V is TRBV6-5; D gene ambiguous. V gave up 4 bases and J gave up 1 base, with 10 bases separating them. CDR1 MNHEY and CDR2 SVGAGI come from the germline V gene. The CDR3 loop spans 14 amino acids. The chain's CDR3 is CASSSSQDNYGYTF. The CDR3 region has the DNA TGTGCCAGCAGTTCCTCTCAGGATAACTATGGCTACACCTTC.